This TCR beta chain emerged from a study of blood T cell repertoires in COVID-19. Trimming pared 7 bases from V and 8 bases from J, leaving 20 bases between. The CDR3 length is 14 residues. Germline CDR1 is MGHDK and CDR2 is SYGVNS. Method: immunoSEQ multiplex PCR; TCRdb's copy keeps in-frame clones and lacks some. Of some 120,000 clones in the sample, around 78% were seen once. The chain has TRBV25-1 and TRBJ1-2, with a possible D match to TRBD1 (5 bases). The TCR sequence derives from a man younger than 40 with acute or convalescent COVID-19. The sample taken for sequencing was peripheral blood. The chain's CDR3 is CASTGEGRSGGYTF. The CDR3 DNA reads TGTGCCAGCACGGGGGAGGGGCGGAGTGGAGGCTACACCTTC.